Shown below are 8 T cell receptor beta chains from a single sample sequenced in a study of T-cell memory formation after mild COVID-19. TCRdb ran MiXCR on the 5' RACE reads and lists one entry per CDR3 protein. Counted here are hundreds of thousands of distinct CDR3 sequences, about 15% occurring once; the ten biggest clones make up more than 20%. The sequenced sample was PBMCs or a T cell subset sorted from them (not recorded which). The receptors originated from a man younger than 35 who had mild COVID-19 (a few samples of this study predate the infection). Cell type and time point are not known.

The V and J genes are TRBV4-1 and TRBJ1-1; no definite D call. The CDR3 is 15 amino acids. The V gene's germline CDR1 is MGHRA and CDR2 YSYEKL. V was clipped by 3 bases and J by 1 base, with 12 bases between them. For the CDR3, the DNA is TGCGCCAGCAGCCAGATACGGCCTGCGAACACTGAAGCTTTCTTT. Amino acids: CASSQIRPANTEAFF.

V usage is TRBV7-9 and J usage is TRBJ2-7; 8 nucleotides line up with TRBD1. Germline V gene data show CDR1 as SEHNR and CDR2 as FQNEAQ (reference sequence). The V segment lost 1 base and the J segment 8 bases; nucleotides outside the gene matches: 10. There are 15 residues in the CDR3. This chain's CDR3 is CASSLDLDREAQQYF. The CDR3 nucleotides are TGTGCCAGCAGCTTAGACCTGGACAGGGAAGCCCAGCAGTACTTC.

This clonotype was seen a few times. This chain joins TRBV4-1 and TRBJ2-7, with D perhaps assigned TRBD1 or TRBD2 (6 bases each). From germline, CDR1 is MGHRA and CDR2 YSYEKL. The ends were cut back, 4 bases at V and 5 bases at J, with 24 bases in the middle. The CDR3 covers 17 residues. In DNA, the CDR3 is TGCGCCAGCAGCCTGAGACCACAGGGAGGTTTTTCCAACGAGCAGTACTTC. Translating gives CASSLRPQGGFSNEQYF.

V gene TRBV5-1 combines with J gene TRBJ2-5, with D perhaps being TRBD1 or TRBD2 (5 bases each). The CDR3 covers 14 residues. Trimming removed 4 bases at V and 1 base at J, with 11 bases between. Germline V gene lookup returns CDR1 SGHRS and CDR2 YFSETQ. CDR3 protein: CASSKGPTQETQYF. In DNA, the CDR3 is TGCGCCAGCAGCAAGGGACCGACCCAAGAGACCCAGTACTTC. Supplemented by reference TRBV5-1 and TRBJ2-5, the full variable domain reads KAGVTQTPRYLIKTRGQQVTLSCSPISGHRSVSWYQQTPGQGLQFLFEYFSETQRNKGNFPGRFSGRQFSNSRSEMNVSTLELGDSALYLCASSKGPTQETQYFGPGTRLLVL.

The sample holds a few counts of this clonotype. This sequence joins TRBV7-9 and TRBJ2-7; 8 bases align to TRBD1. The germline gives CDR1 SEHNR, CDR2 FQNEAQ (reference sequence). The V segment lost 3 bases and the J segment 5 bases; nucleotides outside the gene matches: 6. CDR3 length: 14 residues. The DNA for the CDR3 is TGTGCCAGCAGCTTTGGGACAGGTCTCGACGAGCAGTACTTC. Amino acid sequence: CASSFGTGLDEQYF.

This clonotype was detected a few times. J is TRBJ2-7 and V is TRBV10-1, with D unresolved. CDR1 is WNHNN, CDR2 SYGVQD, per germline (reference sequence). The length of the CDR3 is 12 residues. V was cut by 2 bases and J by 3 bases, with 5 bases left in between. In DNA, the CDR3 is TGCGCCAGCAGTGAGCCGGGCTACGAGCAGTACTTC. As protein: CASSEPGYEQYF.

The rearrangement links TRBV6-5 to TRBJ1-4; 7 nucleotides match TRBD1. V lost 8 bases, J lost 2 bases, and 5 bases stayed unmatched. CDR3 size: 14 residues. The germline V gene has CDR1 MNHEY and CDR2 SVGAGI. CDR3 region: CASSTGFTNEKLFF. The CDR3 region has the DNA TGTGCCAGCTCGACAGGGTTCACTAATGAAAAACTGTTTTTT.

The chain employs TRBV20-1 and TRBJ2-5, with 8 positions matching TRBD2. In germline, CDR1 is DFQATT, CDR2 SNEGSKA (reference sequence). With 1 base clipped from V and 14 bases from J, the junction kept 9 bases outside the gene matches. The CDR3 extends over 12 amino acids. CDR3 nucleotides: TGCAGTGCTAGAGGCCATAGCGGGACCTTTTACTTC. This sequence encodes CSARGHSGTFYF.